Each of the 23 T cell receptor beta chains below was sequenced from the same sample in a study of cytomegalovirus exposure and HLA in healthy donors. Use of 60 Vbeta and 13 Jbeta primers characterized the PCR. Only in-frame clones appear in the TCRdb table, and some are missing; sequencing was by immunoSEQ multiplex PCR. The repertoire includes about 140,000 clones, 80% to 85% of them detected once, and 1% to 1.5% sits in the top ten. The source material was PBMCs. Every receptor here comes from a male donor in good health and CMV-seropositive.

The rearrangement joins TRBV5-8 to TRBJ2-7; 7 bases map to TRBD1. The CDR3 length is 15 residues. Germline V gene lookup returns CDR1 SGHTS and CDR2 YDEGEE. The J segment lost 2 bases and the V segment lost 3 bases, leaving 8 bases of the junction unmatched. The CDR3 DNA sequence: TGTGCCAGCAGCTCAACCGGGACAGCAACCTACGAGCAGTACTTC. This gives the protein CASSSTGTATYEQYF.

A remark on this clone: The sample has other DNA sequences that encode this CDR3 too. The chain is built from TRBV19 and TRBJ2-1; 12 bases are a match to TRBD2. Losses at the gene ends were 2 bases for V and 9 bases for J; bases not matched to a gene: 2. Germline V gene data show CDR1 as LNHDA and CDR2 as SQIVND (reference sequence). The CDR3 consists of 14 residues. CDR3 residues: CASSILAGGPEQFF. The DNA for the CDR3 is TGTGCCAGTAGTATACTAGCGGGGGGGCCTGAGCAGTTCTTC.

This clone was counted only a few times. The V gene is TRBV21-1, the J gene TRBJ1-1; TRBD1 is the table's D call and was not checked against the DNA. TRBV21-1 is a pseudogene. The CDR3 spans 18 residues. The CDR3 protein is CASSPPGGTGGFGTEAFF. CDR3 DNA: TGTGCCAGCAGCCCACCAGGTGGGACAGGGGGCTTTGGGACTGAAGCTTTCTTT.

The sample holds a few counts of this clone. V and J are TRBV19 and TRBJ2-7; tentatively, D is TRBD1 (5 bases). The CDR3 totals 14 residues. The V gene lost 6 bases and the J gene lost 6 bases, with 18 bases spanning the gap. CDR1 and CDR2 (germline): LNHDA, SQIVND (reference sequence). The CDR3 coding sequence is TGTGCCAGTAGCCTCCTCCACAGGCAGACCGAGCAGTACTTC. Its translation is CASSLLHRQTEQYF.

This chain links TRBV9 with TRBJ1-4, with D unclear. V lost 0 bases to trimming and J lost 8 bases, with 14 bases between them. The germline V gene encodes CDR1 SGDLS and CDR2 YYNGEE. The CDR3 contains 15 residues. The CDR3 loop reads CASSVDSGIREKLFF. CDR3 in DNA: TGTGCCAGCAGCGTAGATTCCGGGATCCGGGAAAAACTGTTTTTT.

The rearrangement joins TRBV6-4 to TRBJ2-5, with 8 bases aligning to TRBD2. The V gene end was trimmed by 3 bases and the J gene end by 4 bases; junction bases not matched to a gene: 7. The CDR3 has 15 amino acids. Germline assignment: CDR1 MRHNA and CDR2 SNTAGT. In DNA form, the CDR3 reads TGTGCCAGCAGTGAAGTAGCGGGAAGGGGAGAGACCCAGTACTTC. Translated, it gives CASSEVAGRGETQYF.

This clone was seen a handful of times. J is TRBJ2-7 and V is TRBV7-9; TRBD1 aligns across 9 bases. The junction had 2 bases not matched to a gene; V was cut back by 2 bases and J by 6 bases. CDR1 and CDR2 from the germline V gene are SEHNR and FQNEAQ (reference sequence). CDR3 length: 13 amino acids. DNA of the CDR3: TGTGCCAGCAGCTTATCGACAGGGGGCGAGCAGTACTTC. Translating gives CASSLSTGGEQYF.

The genes are TRBV19 and TRBJ1-5; the D gene is possibly TRBD1 (6 bases). The CDR3 covers 15 residues. V was shortened by 5 bases and J by 0 bases, with 11 bases between the two germline ends. CDR1 is LNHDA and CDR2 is SQIVND in the germline V gene (reference sequence). CDR3 coding DNA: TGTGCCAGTAGTGGGACACACTATAGCAATCAGCCCCAGCATTTT. As protein: CASSGTHYSNQPQHF.

The genes are TRBV19 and TRBJ1-5, with D possibly being TRBD1 (5 bases). The CDR3 runs to 14 residues. Per the germline V gene, CDR1 is LNHDA and CDR2 is SQIVND (reference sequence). V was clipped by 5 bases and J by 2 bases, with 10 bases between them. The CDR3 is CASSQGGGNQPQHF. Here the CDR3 DNA reads TGTGCCAGTAGTCAGGGAGGCGGCAATCAGCCCCAGCATTTT.

V and J are TRBV10-3 and TRBJ1-2, with D possibly TRBD1 on 5 matching bases. Germline CDR1 reads ENHRY; CDR2 reads SYGVKD. V was shortened by 1 base and J by 4 bases, with 10 bases between the two germline ends. The CDR3 is 14 amino acids. CDR3 nucleotides: TGTGCCATCAGTGAGTGGGGGGGTCTCTATGGCTACACCTTC. This translates into CAISEWGGLYGYTF.

The V call is TRBV9, the J call TRBJ2-2, with 7 bases aligning to TRBD2. The ends lost 10 bases at V and 8 bases at J; junction bases unmatched: 14. CDR1 is SGDLS and CDR2 is YYNGEE in the germline V gene. This CDR3 has 14 residues. The CDR3 is CAAGELASGGELFF. The CDR3 DNA is TGTGCCGCGGGGGAGTTAGCTTCCGGTGGGGAGCTGTTTTTT.

The chain couples TRBV18 to TRBJ2-2; 9 bases line up with TRBD2. CDR1 and CDR2 (germline): KGHSH, LQKENI. This CDR3 is built from 15 residues. V gave up 2 bases and J gave up 6 bases; unmatched junction bases: 4. The CDR3 spells CASSPGLAGPGELFF. Here the CDR3 DNA reads TGTGCCAGCTCACCAGGCCTAGCGGGGCCCGGGGAGCTGTTTTTT.

A word on this clone: The germline gene is not matched at one end of the junction; a read error may be the cause. This specimen includes other DNA sequences encoding the same CDR3. This chain connects TRBV4-3 to TRBJ2-2; TRBD2 agrees at 12 bases. This CDR3 contains 21 residues. Germline-derived CDR1 and CDR2 are LGHNA and YSLEER. DNA of the CDR3: TGCGCCAGTAGCCGGGGGACGGCTAGCGGGAGGGGGATCGGGTACACCGGGGAGCTGTTTTTT. As protein: CASSRGTASGRGIGYTGELFF.

The chain links TRBV27 to TRBJ2-7; TRBD1 matches 8 bases. The CDR3 is made up of 15 amino acids. Germline lookup yields CDR1 MNHEY and CDR2 SMNVEV (reference sequence). V was pared by 6 bases and J by 4 bases, with 11 bases of the junction left unmatched. CDR3 sequence (DNA): TGTGCCAGCAGCGGGACAGGCGTAGGGGAGTACGAGCAGTACTTC. Its translation is CASSGTGVGEYEQYF.

This chain uses TRBV5-8 with TRBJ2-1, with a possible D match to TRBD1 (6 bases). V lost 0 bases and J 3 bases, leaving 13 bases between the germline ends. This CDR3 has 16 residues. The germline gives CDR1 SGHTS, CDR2 YDEGEE. The CDR3 DNA reads TGTGCCAGCAGCTTGGTTATGGGGGCCGTCTACAATGAGCAGTTCTTC. Its protein product is CASSLVMGAVYNEQFF.

This clone was counted once. The chain recombines TRBV25-1 with TRBJ2-3, with 8 bases fitting TRBD1. Germline V gene data show CDR1 as MGHDK and CDR2 as SYGVNS. V dropped 3 bases and J dropped 3; count of bases not matched to a gene: 8. The CDR3 runs to 16 residues. CDR3 sequence (DNA): TGTGCCAGCAGTGACGGCCAGGGGGCTCGGACAGATACGCAGTATTTT. It translates to CASSDGQGARTDTQYF.

J is TRBJ2-1 and V is TRBV28; no clear D. Germline V lookup: CDR1 MDHEN, CDR2 SYDVKM. The V end was cut by 6 bases, the J end by 7 bases, with 7 bases between. This CDR3 is 11 amino acids long. CDR3 in amino acids: CASRESNEQFF. CDR3 sequence (DNA): TGTGCCAGCAGAGAGTCGAATGAGCAGTTCTTC.

This chain links TRBV14 with TRBJ2-3, with D uncertain. Trimming shortened V by 1 base and J by 0 bases, and 8 bases separated the two germline ends. The CDR3 length is 15 residues. CDR1 is SGHDN and CDR2 is FVKESK in the germline V gene. The CDR3 loop is CASSQGWPSTDTQYF. Written as DNA, the CDR3 is TGTGCCAGCAGCCAAGGGTGGCCTAGCACAGATACGCAGTATTTT.

The rearrangement links TRBV7-3 to TRBJ2-1, with 9 bases aligning to TRBD2. Germline V gene lookup returns CDR1 SGHTA and CDR2 FQGTGA. With V trimmed by 1 base and J by 6 bases, 4 bases remained unmatched. The CDR3 consists of 15 residues. CDR3 amino acids: CASSLRRGGSNEQFF. The CDR3 DNA is TGTGCCAGCAGCTTAAGGCGGGGGGGCTCCAATGAGCAGTTCTTC.

V and J are TRBV5-1 and TRBJ1-2; possible D gene TRBD1, 5 bases. The CDR3 has 15 residues. Germline loops: CDR1 SGHRS, CDR2 YFSETQ. Trimming took off 2 bases at V and 3 bases at J, with 14 bases between the two ends. The chain's CDR3 is CASSFGRVKDYGYTF. In nucleotides, the CDR3 is TGCGCCAGCAGCTTCGGCAGGGTAAAGGACTATGGCTACACCTTC.

The V gene is TRBV7-2, the J gene TRBJ1-6; 8 nucleotides align to TRBD1. The junction had 7 bases not matched to a gene; V was cut back by 5 bases and J by 10 bases. The CDR3 is 14 amino acids. Germline lookup yields CDR1 SGHTA and CDR2 FQGNSA. The CDR3 region is CASSPGQGVSPLHF. The DNA of the CDR3 is TGTGCCAGCAGCCCCGGACAGGGAGTATCACCCCTCCACTTT.

This clone was seen more than once but under ten times. The chain employs TRBV10-2 and TRBJ1-5; 10 bases match TRBD1. After removal of 2 bases from V and 0 bases from J, the junction contained 10 bases not matched to a gene. Per germline, CDR1 WSHSY and CDR2 SAAADI. The CDR3 has 19 residues. The CDR3 here is CASSERTGGNSYSNQPQHF. The DNA for the CDR3 is TGCGCCAGCAGTGAGAGGACAGGGGGAAACTCTTATAGCAATCAGCCCCAGCATTTT.

This clone was detected once. The chain combines TRBV5-6 with TRBJ2-1, with D perhaps matching TRBD1 (7 bases). From germline, CDR1 is SGHDT and CDR2 YYEEEE. This CDR3 spans 15 amino acids. Trimming removed 3 bases from V and 4 bases from J, with 14 bases in between. CDR3 amino acids: CASSWRDRPYNEQFF. The DNA of the CDR3 is TGTGCCAGCAGCTGGCGGGACAGACCATACAATGAGCAGTTCTTC. Using reference TRBV5-6 and TRBJ2-1 for the parts outside the CDR3, the full variable domain is DAGVTQSPTHLIKTRGQQVTLRCSPKSGHDTVSWYQQALGQGPQFIFQYYEEEERQRGNFPDRFSGHQFPNYSSELNVNALLLGDSALYLCASSWRDRPYNEQFFGPGTRLTVL.